This T cell receptor beta chain was documented in a study of cytomegalovirus exposure and HLA in healthy donors. Study-wide results and caveats: As a later analysis revealed, the rate of TCR association differed by HLA locus, with DRB1 most and HLA-C fewest.

The CDR3 has 16 amino acids. Germline V gene data show CDR1 as MGHRA and CDR2 as YSYEKL. V gave up 1 base and J gave up 1 base; unmatched junction bases: 3. It was with 60 Vbeta and 13 Jbeta primers that the PCR ran. Assay used: immunoSEQ multiplex PCR; TCRdb lists only in-frame clones, some missing. The sample lists some 93,000 clones; over 65% were seen once. Comments on this clone: What it binds is unknown.

This chain uses TRBV4-1 with TRBJ2-5; 10 bases fit TRBD2. This TCR was recovered from a man aged 50-60 years in good health and CMV-seronegative. Material: PBMCs. CDR3 nucleotides: TGCGCCAGCAGCCAAGGGACTAGCGGAGCCCAAGAGACCCAGTACTTC. Translating it yields CASSQGTSGAQETQYF.